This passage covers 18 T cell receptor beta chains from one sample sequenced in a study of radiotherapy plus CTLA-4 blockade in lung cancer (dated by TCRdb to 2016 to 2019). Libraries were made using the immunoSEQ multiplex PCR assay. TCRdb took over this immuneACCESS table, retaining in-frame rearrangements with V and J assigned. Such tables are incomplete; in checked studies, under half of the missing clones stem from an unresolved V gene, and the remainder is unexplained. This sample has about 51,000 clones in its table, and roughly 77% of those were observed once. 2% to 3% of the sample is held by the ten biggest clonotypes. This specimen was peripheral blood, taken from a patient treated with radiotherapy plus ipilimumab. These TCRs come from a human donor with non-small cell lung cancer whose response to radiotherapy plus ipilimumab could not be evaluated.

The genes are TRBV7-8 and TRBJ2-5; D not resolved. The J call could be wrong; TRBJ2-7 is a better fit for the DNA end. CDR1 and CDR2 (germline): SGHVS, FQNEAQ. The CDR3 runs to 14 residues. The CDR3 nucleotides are TGTGCCAGCAGCCAGCCGCGCGGTACCTACGAGCAGTACTTC. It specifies CASSQPRGTYEQYF.

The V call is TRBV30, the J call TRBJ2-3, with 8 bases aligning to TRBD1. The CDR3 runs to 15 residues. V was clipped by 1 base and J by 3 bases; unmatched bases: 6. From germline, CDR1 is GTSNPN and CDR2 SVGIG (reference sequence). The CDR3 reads CAWSAGTGMTDTQYF. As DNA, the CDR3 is TGTGCCTGGAGTGCCGGGACAGGAATGACAGATACGCAGTATTTT.

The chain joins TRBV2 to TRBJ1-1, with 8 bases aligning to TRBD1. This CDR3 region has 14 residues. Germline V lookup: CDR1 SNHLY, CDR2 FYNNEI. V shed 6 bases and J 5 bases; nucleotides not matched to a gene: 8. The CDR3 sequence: CASRQGAGGTEAFF. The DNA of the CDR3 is TGTGCCAGCAGGCAGGGGGCAGGTGGTACTGAAGCTTTCTTT.

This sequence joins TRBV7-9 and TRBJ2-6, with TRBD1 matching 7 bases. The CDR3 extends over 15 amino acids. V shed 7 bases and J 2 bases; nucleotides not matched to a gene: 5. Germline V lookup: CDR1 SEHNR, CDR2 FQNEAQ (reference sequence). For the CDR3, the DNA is TGTGCCAGCACCGACGACAGGGCTGGGGCCAACGTCCTGACTTTC. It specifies CASTDDRAGANVLTF. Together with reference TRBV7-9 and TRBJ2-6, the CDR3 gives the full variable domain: DTGVSQNPRHKITKRGQNVTFRCDPISEHNRLYWYRQTLGQGPEFLTYFQNEAQLEKSRLLSDRFSAERPKGSFSTLEIQRTEQGDSAMYLCASTDDRAGANVLTFGAGSRLTVL.

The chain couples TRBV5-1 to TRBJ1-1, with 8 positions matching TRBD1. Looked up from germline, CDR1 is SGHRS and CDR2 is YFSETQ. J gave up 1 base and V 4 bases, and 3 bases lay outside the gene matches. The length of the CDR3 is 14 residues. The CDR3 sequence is CASSRGTGNTEAFF. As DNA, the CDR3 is TGCGCCAGCAGCCGTGGGACAGGGAACACTGAAGCTTTCTTT.

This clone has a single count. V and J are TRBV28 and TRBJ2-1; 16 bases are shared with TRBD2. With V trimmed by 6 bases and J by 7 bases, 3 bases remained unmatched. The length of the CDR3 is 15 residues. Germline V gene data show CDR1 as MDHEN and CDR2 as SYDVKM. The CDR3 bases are TGTGCCAGCAGGGGGACTAGCGGGAGGGGGAATGAGCAGTTCTTC. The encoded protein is CASRGTSGRGNEQFF.

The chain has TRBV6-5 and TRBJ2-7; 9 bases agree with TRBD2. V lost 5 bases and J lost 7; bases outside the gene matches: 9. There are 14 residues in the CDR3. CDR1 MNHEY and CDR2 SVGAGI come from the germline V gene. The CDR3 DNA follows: TGTGCCAGCAGTGATAGCGGGAGAAGGCAAGAGCAGTACTTC. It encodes CASSDSGRRQEQYF.

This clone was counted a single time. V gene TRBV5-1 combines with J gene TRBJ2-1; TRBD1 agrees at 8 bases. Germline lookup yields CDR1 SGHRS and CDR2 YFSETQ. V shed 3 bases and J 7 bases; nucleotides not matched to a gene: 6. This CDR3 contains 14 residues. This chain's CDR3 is CASSSSHRGNEQFF. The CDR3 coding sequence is TGCGCCAGCAGCTCCTCCCACAGGGGGAATGAGCAGTTCTTC.

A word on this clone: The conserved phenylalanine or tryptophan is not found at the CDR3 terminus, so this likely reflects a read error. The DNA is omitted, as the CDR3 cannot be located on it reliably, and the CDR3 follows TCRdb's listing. This chain's CDR3 is CASKPQWGGGLLL. The chain carries TRBV28 and TRBJ2-7; the tabulated D call, TRBD2, remains unverified against the DNA. The germline V gene has CDR1 MDHEN and CDR2 SYDVKM. The CDR3 region is 13 residues in length, termini included.

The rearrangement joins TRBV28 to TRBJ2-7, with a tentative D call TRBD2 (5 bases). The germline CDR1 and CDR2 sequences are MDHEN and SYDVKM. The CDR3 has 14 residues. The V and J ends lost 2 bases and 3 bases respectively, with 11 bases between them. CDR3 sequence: CASSLGQAGYEQYF. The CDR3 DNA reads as TGTGCCAGCAGTTTAGGTCAGGCGGGCTACGAGCAGTACTTC.

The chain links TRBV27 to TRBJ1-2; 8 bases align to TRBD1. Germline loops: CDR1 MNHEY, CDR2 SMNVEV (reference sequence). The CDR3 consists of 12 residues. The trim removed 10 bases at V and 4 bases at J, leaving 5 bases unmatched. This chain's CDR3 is CATRTGGYGYTF. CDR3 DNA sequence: TGTGCCACCAGAACAGGGGGCTATGGCTACACCTTC.

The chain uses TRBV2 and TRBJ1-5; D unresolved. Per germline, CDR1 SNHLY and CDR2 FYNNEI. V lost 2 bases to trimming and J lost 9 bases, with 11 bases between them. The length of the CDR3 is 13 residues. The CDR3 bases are TGTGCCAGCAGTGAACAGGTCGAGGGGCCCCAGCATTTT. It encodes CASSEQVEGPQHF.

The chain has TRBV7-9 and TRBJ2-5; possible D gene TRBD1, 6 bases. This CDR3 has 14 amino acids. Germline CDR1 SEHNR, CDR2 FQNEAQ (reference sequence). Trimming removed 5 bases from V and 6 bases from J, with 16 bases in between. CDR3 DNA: TGTGCCAGCAGCAGCCGATCAGGGGAAAAGACCCAGTACTTC. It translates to CASSSRSGEKTQYF. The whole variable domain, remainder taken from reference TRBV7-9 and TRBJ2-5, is DTGVSQNPRHKITKRGQNVTFRCDPISEHNRLYWYRQTLGQGPEFLTYFQNEAQLEKSRLLSDRFSAERPKGSFSTLEIQRTEQGDSAMYLCASSSRSGEKTQYFGPGTRLLVL.

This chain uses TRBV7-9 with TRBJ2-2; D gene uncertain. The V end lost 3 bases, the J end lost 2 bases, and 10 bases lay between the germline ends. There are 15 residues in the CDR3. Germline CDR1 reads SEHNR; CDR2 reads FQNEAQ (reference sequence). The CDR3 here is CASSLVSVNTGELFF. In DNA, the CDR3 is TGTGCCAGCAGCTTGGTCTCAGTAAACACCGGGGAGCTGTTTTTT.

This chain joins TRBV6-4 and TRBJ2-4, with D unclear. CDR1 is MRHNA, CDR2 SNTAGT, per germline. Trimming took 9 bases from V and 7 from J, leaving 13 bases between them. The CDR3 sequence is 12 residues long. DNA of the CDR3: TGTGCCAGACACTACCCCTTTAACATTCAGTACTTC. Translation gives CARHYPFNIQYF.

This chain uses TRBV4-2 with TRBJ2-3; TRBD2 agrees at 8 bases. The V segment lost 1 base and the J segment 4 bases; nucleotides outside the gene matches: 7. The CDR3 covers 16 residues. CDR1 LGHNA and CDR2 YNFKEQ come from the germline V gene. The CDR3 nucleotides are TGTGCCAGCAGCCAAGGGGTCGGGACTAGTGCAGATACGCAGTATTTT. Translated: CASSQGVGTSADTQYF.

Here the CDR3 reads CASSQQAGTRNEQFF. The CDR3, as DNA: TGCGCCAGCAGCCAACAAGCCGGGACACGCAATGAGCAGTTCTTC. The rearrangement links TRBV4-3 to TRBJ2-1, with a possible D match to TRBD1 (6 bases). CDR3 size: 15 residues. Germline V gives CDR1 LGHNA, CDR2 YSLEER. V lost 2 bases and J 6 bases, leaving 14 bases between the germline ends.

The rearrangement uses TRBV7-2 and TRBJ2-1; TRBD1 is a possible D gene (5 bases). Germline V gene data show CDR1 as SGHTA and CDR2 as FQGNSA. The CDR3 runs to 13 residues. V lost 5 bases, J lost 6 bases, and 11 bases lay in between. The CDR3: CASSVRATNEQFF. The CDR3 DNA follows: TGTGCCAGCAGCGTCAGGGCGACCAATGAGCAGTTCTTC.